This TCR beta chain was sequenced during a study of graft-versus-host responses after intestinal transplantation (dated by TCRdb to the early 2020s). Regarding the research as a whole: The transplants that recipients received were multivisceral, liver-intestinal, or isolated intestinal. Anti-thymocyte globulin induction was given to all recipients, followed by maintenance tacrolimus and steroids for around three years. After intestinal transplantation, graft-versus-host and host-versus-graft alloreactive T cell clones were followed in the graft, circulation and bone marrow using bulk TCR-beta CDR3 sequencing. To identify alloreactive clones, pre-transplant mixed lymphocyte reaction products were sequenced and compared with unstimulated pre-transplant donor and recipient T cells. The cohort enrolled 20 to 25 intestinal transplant recipients, one of whom was a retransplant, and 3 patients without pretransplant specimens were excluded. A peak of at least 4% donor T cells among recipient peripheral blood mononuclear cells was the definition used for donor T cell macrochimerism. Rather than going through the commercial service, samples from a few later patients were sequenced in-house on an Illumina MiSeq and processed with MiXCR.

The protocol used for the library was the immunoSEQ multiplex PCR assay. In most patients, genomic DNA was isolated using the Qiagen DNeasy Blood and Tissue Kit and sent frozen to Adaptive Biotechnologies for TCR sequencing. High-throughput TCR-beta CDR3 sequencing of genomic DNA from most patients was performed by Adaptive Biotechnologies. The study's processing was this. Adaptive's ImmunoSEQ software was the source of the TCR sequencing data for about 20 patients, while a few other patients were processed with MiXCR and VDJtools. To correct CD4 versus CD8 sorting errors, any sequence found in both subsets at a frequency ratio below 5:1 was removed. Because the origin of CDR3 nucleotide sequences shared between donor and recipient could not be assigned, those sequences were removed. At least 2-fold expansion over unstimulated cells and a minimum CFSE-low frequency of 0.002% (template counts) or 0.001% (read counts) were required for clones to be classified as alloreactive. Mappable clones were those detected in sequenced pre-transplant spleen, lymph node, or MLR CFSE-low populations of the donor or recipient. Cumulative frequency of alloreactive clones was calculated as a percentage of all sequences weighted by copy number. Drawn from immuneACCESS, this table holds only the in-frame rearrangements with V and J called that TCRdb kept. Clones are partly lost; checked studies trace under half to an unresolved V gene and leave the rest unexplained. V, J and clone size are those of that table, while D and trimming were read from the DNA. The sample yields fewer than 85,000 clones; 94% were counted once. The ten largest clones take up roughly 0.53% of the sample.

The research as a whole found: GvH clones were found in recipient bone marrow, and some of the GvH clones appeared earlier in ileal mucosa or blood, which is consistent with an intestinal mucosal origin. Early after transplant, declines in HvG clones were associated with peak levels of circulating GvH clones. The relatively low number and heterogeneity of intestinal transplant patients limited the conclusions. In the allografts of patients with donor T cell macrochimerism, GvH to HvG T cell clonal ratios were high.

According to the study, the label for this sample's time point signals: cells obtained before transplantation from donor or recipient. CD3+CD4+ and CD3+CD8+ populations were FACS-sorted from unstimulated pre-transplant donor and recipient cells taken from spleen or lymph nodes. About this clone itself: The clone's antigen remains unknown. Base quality data are lacking; no much larger clone is found one base away.

The germline V end is reduced by 1 base and the J end by 15 bases; junction bases left unmatched: 4. The CDR3 holds 13 amino acids from the cysteine to the phenylalanine. The read is trimmed to its CDR3 DNA, 39 bases read in frame from base 1. This material consisted of unstimulated CD8+ T cells sorted from spleen or lymph node cells, taken before intestinal transplant. The clonotype originates from a human donor who received an intestinal transplant. The chain employs TRBV5-7 and TRBJ2-1; 13 bases in between match TRBD2. TRBV5-7 is treated as an ORF (open reading frame) with a function not yet certain. The base sequence is TGTGCCAGCAGCTTGACTAGCGGGAGGGTGCGGTTCTTC. This codes for CASSLTSGRVRFF.